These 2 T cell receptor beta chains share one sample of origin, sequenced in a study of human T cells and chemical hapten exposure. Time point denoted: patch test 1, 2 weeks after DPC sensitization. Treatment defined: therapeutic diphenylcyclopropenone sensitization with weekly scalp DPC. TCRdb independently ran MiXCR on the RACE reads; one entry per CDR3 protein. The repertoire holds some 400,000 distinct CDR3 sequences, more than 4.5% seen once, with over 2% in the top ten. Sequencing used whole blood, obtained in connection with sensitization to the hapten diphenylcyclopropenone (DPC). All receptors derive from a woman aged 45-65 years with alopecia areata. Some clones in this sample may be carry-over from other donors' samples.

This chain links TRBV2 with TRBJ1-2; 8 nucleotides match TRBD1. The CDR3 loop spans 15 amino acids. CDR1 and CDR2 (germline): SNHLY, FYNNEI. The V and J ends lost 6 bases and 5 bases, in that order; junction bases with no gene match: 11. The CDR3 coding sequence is TGTGCCAGCAGGAAGGGTGGGGACAGGTTATATGGCTACACCTTC. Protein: CASRKGGDRLYGYTF.

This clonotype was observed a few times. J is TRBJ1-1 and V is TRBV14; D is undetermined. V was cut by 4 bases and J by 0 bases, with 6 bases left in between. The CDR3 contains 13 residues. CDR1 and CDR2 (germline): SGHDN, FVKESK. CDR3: CASSRHLNTEAFF. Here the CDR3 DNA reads TGTGCCAGCAGCCGACACCTGAACACTGAAGCTTTCTTT.